The 27 T cell receptor beta chains below come from one sample, sequenced in a study of cytomegalovirus exposure and HLA in healthy donors. 13 Jbeta primers and 60 Vbeta primers were used for the PCR. Profiling relied on immunoSEQ multiplex PCR, and the TCRdb table lists in-frame clones only, not all of them. This sample carries 85,000 to 100,000 clones, 65% to 80% of them seen once, and the ten largest clones take approximately 6.4%. Input material: PBMCs. Receptor source: a man in his forties in good health and CMV-seropositive.

This clone appeared a few times. A junction end diverges from the germline sequence, so it may reflect a read error. The same CDR3 can be traced to other DNA sequences in this sample. The J gene is TRBJ2-7, the V gene TRBV27, with TRBD2 identical over 7 bases. This CDR3 has 13 amino acids. Germline assignment: CDR1 MNHEY and CDR2 SMNVEV (reference sequence). The CDR3 region is CASSLGGVGEPYF. CDR3 in DNA: TGTGCCAGCAGTTTGGGAGGGGTCGGCGAGCCGTACTTC.

The V and J genes are TRBV4-1 and TRBJ1-1, with 8 bases aligning to TRBD1. V lost 0 bases, J lost 6 bases, and 6 bases stayed unmatched. CDR1 is MGHRA and CDR2 is YSYEKL in the germline V gene. This CDR3 region has 15 residues. The chain's CDR3 is CASSQEDREWSEAFF. The CDR3, as DNA: TGCGCCAGCAGCCAAGAGGACAGGGAGTGGTCTGAAGCTTTCTTT.

This clone has a single count. The rearrangement links TRBV11-3 to TRBJ2-3, with 11 nucleotides matching TRBD1. This CDR3 is built from 16 residues. V trimming: 3 bases; J trimming: 7 bases; junction bases outside the gene matches: 9. Germline-derived CDR1 and CDR2 are SGHNT and YENEEA. CDR3 loop: CASSLIPDRGLNTQYF. The CDR3 DNA is TGTGCCAGCAGCTTGATCCCGGACAGGGGGCTGAATACGCAGTATTTT.

This chain links TRBV7-2 with TRBJ2-7; 8 bases align to TRBD2. Germline CDR1 reads SGHTA; CDR2 reads FQGNSA. Trimming cost V 5 bases and J 6 bases; bases outside gene matches: 9. The CDR3 has 14 residues. The CDR3 loop is CASSAYGGATEQYF. The CDR3 region has the DNA TGTGCCAGCAGCGCGTACGGGGGGGCCACCGAGCAGTACTTC.

V gene TRBV5-4 combines with J gene TRBJ1-2, with TRBD1 matching over 8 bases. The CDR3 runs 14 residues. With 2 bases clipped from V and 4 bases from J, the junction kept 4 bases outside the gene matches. Germline V gene data show CDR1 as SGHNT and CDR2 as YYREEE (reference sequence). CDR3 amino acids: CASSFRGRVYGYTF. Written as DNA, the CDR3 is TGTGCCAGCAGCTTCAGGGGGCGCGTCTATGGCTACACCTTC.

This rearrangement joins TRBV9 to TRBJ1-3; weak D call: TRBD1 (5 bases). The V gene's germline CDR1 is SGDLS and CDR2 YYNGEE. The CDR3 runs to 14 residues. V shed 4 bases and J shed 0 bases, with 8 bases lying between them. In DNA, the CDR3 is TGTGCCAGCAGCCCCAGGGCCTCTGGAAACACCATATATTTT. Translating gives CASSPRASGNTIYF.

The chain links TRBV27 to TRBJ1-6; 8 positions agree with TRBD1. Trimming cost V 5 bases and J 10 bases; bases outside gene matches: 7. This CDR3 has 14 amino acids. Germline CDR1 MNHEY, CDR2 SMNVEV (reference sequence). Here the CDR3 reads CASSPTGANSPLHF. CDR3 nucleotide sequence: TGTGCCAGCAGTCCGACAGGGGCGAACTCACCCCTCCACTTT.

J is TRBJ2-3 and V is TRBV9, with 9 bases matching TRBD1. The CDR3 contains 19 residues. Germline CDR1 is SGDLS and CDR2 is YYNGEE. V trimming: 2 bases; J trimming: 4 bases; junction bases outside the gene matches: 17. CDR3 in amino acids: CASSVPGTGSSRGSDTQYF. DNA for the CDR3: TGTGCCAGCAGCGTCCCCGGGACAGGGTCGTCTAGGGGATCAGATACGCAGTATTTT.

This clone has only one observation. V gene TRBV28 combines with J gene TRBJ1-2, with D tentatively TRBD1 (5 bases). The V end lost 10 bases, the J end lost 3 bases, and 12 bases lay between the germline ends. The CDR3 has 12 amino acids. Germline V CDR1 and CDR2: MDHEN, SYDVKM. Here the CDR3 reads CATTTGDYGYTF. The CDR3 nucleotides are TGTGCCACTACTACGGGGGACTATGGCTACACCTTC.

This chain joins TRBV6-1 and TRBJ1-6; 7 positions match TRBD1. This CDR3 is built from 15 residues. Per the germline V gene, CDR1 is MNHNS and CDR2 is SASEGT. J lost 4 bases, V lost 4 bases, and 4 bases had no gene match. CDR3 region: CASSAGDRYNSPLHF. The CDR3 region has the DNA TGTGCCAGCAGTGCCGGGGACAGATATAATTCACCCCTCCACTTT.

The gene calls are TRBV29-1 and TRBJ1-3; D is perhaps TRBD1 (6 bases). Trimming took 4 bases from V and 3 from J, leaving 10 bases between them. CDR1 SQVTM and CDR2 ANQGSEA come from the germline V gene. The CDR3 consists of 13 residues. This CDR3 is CSVGAGVGNTIYF. In DNA, the CDR3 is TGCAGCGTTGGGGCAGGGGTTGGAAACACCATATATTTT.

The chain links TRBV19 to TRBJ2-1; possibly TRBD1 for D (6 bases). V gave up 1 base and J gave up 9 bases, with 19 bases separating them. The CDR3 totals 16 residues. Germline loops: CDR1 LNHDA, CDR2 SQIVND (reference sequence). For the CDR3, the DNA is TGTGCCAGTAGTATAGCCGACAGGTCGATCTTTAGTGAGCAGTTCTTC. It codes for CASSIADRSIFSEQFF.

The V call is TRBV6-5, the J call TRBJ2-5, with D tentatively TRBD1 (6 bases). The CDR3 runs to 15 residues. V lost 6 bases and J lost 13, with 27 bases in between. CDR1 is MNHEY and CDR2 is SVGAGI in the germline V gene. The CDR3, as DNA: TGTGCCAGCAGCTTCAGGACAGTAGCTGCCTATGTCCGGTACTTC. Translation: CASSFRTVAAYVRYF.

This chain connects TRBV5-1 to TRBJ1-2; D is ambiguous. CDR1 is SGHRS and CDR2 is YFSETQ in the germline V gene. The ends were cut back, 0 bases at V and 2 bases at J, with 8 bases in the middle. The CDR3 extends over 14 amino acids. The DNA for the CDR3 is TGCGCCAGCAGCTTGGACGTTAGAAACTATGGCTACACCTTC. Translating gives CASSLDVRNYGYTF.

CDR3 amino acids: CASSLARGRGFEKLFF. In DNA, the CDR3 is TGTGCCAGCAGCTTAGCGAGGGGCAGGGGGTTTGAAAAACTGTTTTTT. The genes are TRBV7-8 and TRBJ1-4, with TRBD1 matching 7 bases. The ends lost 0 bases at V and 7 bases at J; junction bases unmatched: 8. The CDR3 totals 16 residues. The V gene's germline CDR1 is SGHVS and CDR2 FQNEAQ.

J is TRBJ2-7 and V is TRBV11-2, with unresolved D. This CDR3 region has 13 residues. V lost 5 bases to trimming and J lost 1 base, with 9 bases between them. Per germline, CDR1 SGHAT and CDR2 FQNNGV. The CDR3 DNA follows: TGTGCCAGCAGCCCAGAGGTATCCTACGAGCAGTACTTC. It specifies CASSPEVSYEQYF.

The J gene is TRBJ1-2, the V gene TRBV5-1, with TRBD1 matching over 9 bases. The germline V gene encodes CDR1 SGHRS and CDR2 YFSETQ. The CDR3 length is 15 residues. Trimming removed 3 bases from V and 4 bases from J; junction bases left unmatched: 7. The CDR3 spells CASSSRDRDGYGYTF. CDR3 coding DNA: TGCGCCAGCAGCTCCCGGGACAGGGATGGCTATGGCTACACCTTC.

The CDR3 loop is CAISDSLYGYTF. The CDR3, as DNA: TGTGCCATCAGCGACAGTCTCTATGGCTACACCTTC. The chain links TRBV10-3 to TRBJ1-2, with a possible D match to TRBD1 (5 bases). Germline V lookup: CDR1 ENHRY, CDR2 SYGVKD. V was pared by 6 bases and J by 4 bases, with 9 bases between. The CDR3 spans 12 residues.

CDR3: CASDRVGWGYTF. CDR3 DNA sequence: TGCGCCAGCGACAGGGTGGGATGGGGCTACACCTTC. V is TRBV10-1 and J is TRBJ1-2; 7 nucleotides agree with TRBD1. Unmatched junction bases numbered 8, after V lost 8 bases and J lost 8 bases. CDR1 and CDR2 from the germline V gene are WNHNN and SYGVQD (reference sequence). CDR3 length: 12 residues.

The chain joins TRBV5-4 to TRBJ1-5; D remains unclear. Germline V gene lookup returns CDR1 SGHNT and CDR2 YYREEE (reference sequence). The V gene lost 0 bases and the J gene lost 7 bases, with 5 bases spanning the gap. The CDR3 has 12 amino acids. CDR3 bases: TGTGCCAGCAGCTTGGATTCGCAGCCCCAGCATTTT. This encodes CASSLDSQPQHF.

CDR3 nucleotide sequence: TGTGCCAGCAAAGAGGCAGGGAAGTCCTACGAGCAGTACTTC. Protein product: CASKEAGKSYEQYF. V gene TRBV6-5 combines with J gene TRBJ2-7, with D possibly TRBD1 on 5 matching bases. Germline loops: CDR1 MNHEY, CDR2 SVGAGI. The germline V and J ends were trimmed by 7 bases and 1 base, with 14 bases remaining between them. The CDR3 runs to 14 residues.

This clone was picked up a small number of times. The chain recombines TRBV7-2 with TRBJ2-7, with TRBD2 as a possible D gene (5 bases). The CDR3 has 13 amino acids. Germline loops: CDR1 SGHTA, CDR2 FQGNSA. V lost 2 bases, J lost 4 bases, and 9 bases lay in between. The CDR3 DNA follows: TGTGCCAGCAGCTTAATAGCGACATACGAGCAGTACTTC. Encoded protein: CASSLIATYEQYF.

The chain has TRBV10-3 and TRBJ2-7; a weak D match, TRBD1 (6 bases). V was clipped by 8 bases and J by 4 bases, with 18 bases between them. The CDR3 consists of 14 residues. Germline V gene lookup returns CDR1 ENHRY and CDR2 SYGVKD. As DNA, the CDR3 is TGTGCCATCGGAGATAACAGGGTACCATACGAGCAGTACTTC. As protein: CAIGDNRVPYEQYF.

The chain joins TRBV6-5 to TRBJ1-5; 7 positions agree with TRBD1. V was clipped by 2 bases and J by 8 bases; unmatched bases: 6. Germline CDR1 MNHEY, CDR2 SVGAGI. The CDR3 is made up of 14 amino acids. This CDR3 reads CASSYAGQGEPQHF. In DNA form, the CDR3 reads TGTGCCAGCAGTTACGCAGGGCAGGGGGAGCCCCAGCATTTT.

This clone appeared a few times. The chain couples TRBV9 to TRBJ2-1; a weak D match, TRBD1 (5 bases). This CDR3 spans 13 amino acids. V shed 0 bases and J shed 12 bases, with 13 bases lying between them. Germline V gives CDR1 SGDLS, CDR2 YYNGEE. CDR3 in amino acids: CASSVEGAGRQFF. DNA of the CDR3: TGTGCCAGCAGCGTAGAAGGGGCTGGTAGGCAGTTCTTC.

The chain is built from TRBV11-3 and TRBJ2-2; TRBD2 aligns across 7 bases. V shed 5 bases and J 6 bases; nucleotides not matched to a gene: 9. Germline V gene lookup returns CDR1 SGHNT and CDR2 YENEEA. The length of the CDR3 is 15 residues. CDR3 in amino acids: CASSPGLAASGELFF. CDR3 DNA: TGTGCCAGCAGCCCAGGGCTAGCGGCGTCCGGGGAGCTGTTTTTT.

The V and J genes are TRBV4-3 and TRBJ1-2, with TRBD1 as a possible D gene (5 bases). Germline lookup yields CDR1 LGHNA and CDR2 YSLEER. The CDR3 is 15 amino acids. The V end lost 0 bases, the J end lost 7 bases, and 15 bases lay between the germline ends. The CDR3 nucleotides read TGCGCCAGCAGCCAAGACGGGGGGAGGGGCCGTGGCTACACCTTC. Its protein is CASSQDGGRGRGYTF.